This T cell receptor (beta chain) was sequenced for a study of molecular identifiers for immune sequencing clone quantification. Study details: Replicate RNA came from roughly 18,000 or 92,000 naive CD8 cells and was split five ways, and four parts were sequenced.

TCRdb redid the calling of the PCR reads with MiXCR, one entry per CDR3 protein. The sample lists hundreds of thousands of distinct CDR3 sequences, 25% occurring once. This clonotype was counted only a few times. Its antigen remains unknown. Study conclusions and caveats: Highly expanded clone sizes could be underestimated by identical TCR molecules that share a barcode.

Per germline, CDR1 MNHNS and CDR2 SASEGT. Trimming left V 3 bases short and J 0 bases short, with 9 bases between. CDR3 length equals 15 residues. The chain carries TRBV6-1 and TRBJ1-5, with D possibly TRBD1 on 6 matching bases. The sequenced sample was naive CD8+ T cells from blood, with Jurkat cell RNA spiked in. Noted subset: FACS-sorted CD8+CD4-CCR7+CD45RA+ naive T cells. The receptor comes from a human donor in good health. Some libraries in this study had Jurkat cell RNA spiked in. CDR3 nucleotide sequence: TGTGCCAGCAGTGACCGGGACATTAGCAATCAGCCCCAGCATTTT. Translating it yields CASSDRDISNQPQHF.